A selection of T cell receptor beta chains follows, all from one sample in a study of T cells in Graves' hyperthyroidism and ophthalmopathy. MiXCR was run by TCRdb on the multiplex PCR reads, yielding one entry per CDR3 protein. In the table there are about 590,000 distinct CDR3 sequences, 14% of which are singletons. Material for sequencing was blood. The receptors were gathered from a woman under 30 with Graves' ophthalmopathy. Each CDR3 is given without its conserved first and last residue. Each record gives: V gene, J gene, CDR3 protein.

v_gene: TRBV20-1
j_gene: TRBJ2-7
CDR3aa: SARRETGTGYEQY

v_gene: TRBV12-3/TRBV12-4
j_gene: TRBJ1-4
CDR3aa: ASSPTTGAGEKLF

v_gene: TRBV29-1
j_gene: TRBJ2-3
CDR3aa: SVEARQGATDTQY

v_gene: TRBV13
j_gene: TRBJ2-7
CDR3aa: ASSPTSGRYEQY

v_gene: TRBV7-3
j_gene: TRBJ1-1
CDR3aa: ASSGTWQGTEAF

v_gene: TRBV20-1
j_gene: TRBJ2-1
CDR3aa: SARELAGDWGYNEQF

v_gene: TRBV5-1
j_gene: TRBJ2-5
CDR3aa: ASSLADRVSQETQY

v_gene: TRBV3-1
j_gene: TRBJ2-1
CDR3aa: ASSHDLAGSGNEQF

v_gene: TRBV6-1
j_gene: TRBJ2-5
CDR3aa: AVSGFRWETQY

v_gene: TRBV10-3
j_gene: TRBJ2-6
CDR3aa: AISEPDSGQARTYGANVLT

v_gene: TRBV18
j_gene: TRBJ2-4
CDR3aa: ASSPGTSVKNIQY

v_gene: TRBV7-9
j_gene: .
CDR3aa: ASSQLHRGRGSYNEQY

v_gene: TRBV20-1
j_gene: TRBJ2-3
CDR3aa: SARDLAGATDTQY

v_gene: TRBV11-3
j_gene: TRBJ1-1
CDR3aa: ASSRSLAGALEAF

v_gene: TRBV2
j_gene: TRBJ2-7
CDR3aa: ASIGLAKTPYEQY

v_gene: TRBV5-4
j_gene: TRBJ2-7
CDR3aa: ASSAGGSGSYEQY

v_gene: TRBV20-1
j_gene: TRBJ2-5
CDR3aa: SAGGNHQETQY

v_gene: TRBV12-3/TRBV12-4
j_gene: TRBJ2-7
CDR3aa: ASSLRVTDEQY

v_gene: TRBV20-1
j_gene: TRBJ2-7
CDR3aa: SAPGLASTYEQY

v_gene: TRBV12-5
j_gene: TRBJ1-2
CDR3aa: ASGLTGRHGYT

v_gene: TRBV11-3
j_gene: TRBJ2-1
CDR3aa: ASSDSSGANNEQF

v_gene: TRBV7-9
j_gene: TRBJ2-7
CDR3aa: ASSPPVPGVTYEQY

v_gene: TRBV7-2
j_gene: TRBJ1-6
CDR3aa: ASSLGEGLYSPLH

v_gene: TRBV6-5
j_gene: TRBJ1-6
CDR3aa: ASSYSGIAQSPLH

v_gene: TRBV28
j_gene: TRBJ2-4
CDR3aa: ASSSHLGVKNIQY

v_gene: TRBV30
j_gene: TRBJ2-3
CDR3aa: AWSVGGLGTDTQY

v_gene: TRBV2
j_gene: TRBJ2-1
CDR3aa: ASSQTLASEQF

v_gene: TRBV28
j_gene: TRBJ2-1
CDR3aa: ASSLLDRGSYNEQF

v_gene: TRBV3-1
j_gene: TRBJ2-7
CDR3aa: ASSQGTSSYEQY

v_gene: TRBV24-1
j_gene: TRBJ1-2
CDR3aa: ATSDLTGNYGYT

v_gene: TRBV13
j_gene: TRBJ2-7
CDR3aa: ASSPTSGSREQY

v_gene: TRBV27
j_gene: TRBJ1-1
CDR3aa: ASRGANTEAF

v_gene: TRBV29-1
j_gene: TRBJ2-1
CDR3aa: SPPSGWGNEQF

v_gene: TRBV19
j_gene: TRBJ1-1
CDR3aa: ASSTGGRGTEAF

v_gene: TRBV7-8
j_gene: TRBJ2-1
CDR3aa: ASSQDASGGVGEQF

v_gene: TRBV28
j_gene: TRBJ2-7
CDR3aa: ASSGSGTAFPYEQY

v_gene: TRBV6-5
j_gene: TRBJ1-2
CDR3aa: ASSYGYSEDYGYT

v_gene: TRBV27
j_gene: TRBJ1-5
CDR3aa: ASSPLTRSYSNQPQH

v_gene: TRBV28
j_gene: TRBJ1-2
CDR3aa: ASSTDQDNYGYT

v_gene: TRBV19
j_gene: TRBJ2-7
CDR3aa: ASKVAEGLYEQY

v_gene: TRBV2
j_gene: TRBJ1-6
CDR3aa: ASSGRQGVVPLH

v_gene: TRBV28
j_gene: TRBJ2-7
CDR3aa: ASSPQRELYEQY

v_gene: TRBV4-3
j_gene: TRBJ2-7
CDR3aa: ASSQGVEGPYEQY

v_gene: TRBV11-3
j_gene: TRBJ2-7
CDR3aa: ASSPPTGYEQY

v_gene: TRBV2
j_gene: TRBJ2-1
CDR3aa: ASREAGGYNEQF

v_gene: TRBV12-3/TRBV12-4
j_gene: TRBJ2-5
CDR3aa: ASSSYRGGETQY

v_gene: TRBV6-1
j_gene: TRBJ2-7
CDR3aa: ATLVGGTGAYEQY

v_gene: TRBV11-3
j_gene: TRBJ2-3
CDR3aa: ASSLPSHPDTQY

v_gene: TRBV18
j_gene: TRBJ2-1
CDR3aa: ASSLQGDIYNEQF

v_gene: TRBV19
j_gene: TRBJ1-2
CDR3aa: ASSIGQGDYGYT

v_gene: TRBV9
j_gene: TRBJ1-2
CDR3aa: ASGVGRPEPDPLYGYT

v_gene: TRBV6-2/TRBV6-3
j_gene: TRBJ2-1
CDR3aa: ASLPGTGINEQF

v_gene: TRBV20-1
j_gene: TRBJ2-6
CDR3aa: SARVHRGPGANVLT

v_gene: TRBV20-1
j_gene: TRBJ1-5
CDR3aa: SGREGVKGNQPQH

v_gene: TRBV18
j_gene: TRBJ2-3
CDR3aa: ASSRLGQDSTDTQY

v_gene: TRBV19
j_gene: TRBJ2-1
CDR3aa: ASSPTRTGVNEQF

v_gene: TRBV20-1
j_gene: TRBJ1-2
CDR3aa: SARVRDRDHYGYT